This T cell receptor (beta chain) was identified during a study of CD8+ T cells in alopecia areata. The germline gives CDR1 MGHRA, CDR2 YSYEKL. V was shortened by 1 base and J by 1 base, with 10 bases between the two germline ends. The CDR3 has 15 residues. RNA was isolated and reverse transcribed to cDNA, the sequencing template. Produced via immunoSEQ multiplex PCR; TCRdb's table is partial and in-frame only. The repertoire holds roughly 200,000 clones, around 50% seen once, with nearly 5% in the top ten. Specimen: CD8+ T cells sorted from blood. The sequence derives from a human donor in good health. The genes are TRBV4-1 and TRBJ2-5, with D possibly TRBD1 on 6 matching bases. The CDR3 loop is CASSQGGQPQETQYF. CDR3 DNA: TGCGCCAGCAGCCAAGGAGGACAGCCCCAAGAGACCCAGTACTTC.